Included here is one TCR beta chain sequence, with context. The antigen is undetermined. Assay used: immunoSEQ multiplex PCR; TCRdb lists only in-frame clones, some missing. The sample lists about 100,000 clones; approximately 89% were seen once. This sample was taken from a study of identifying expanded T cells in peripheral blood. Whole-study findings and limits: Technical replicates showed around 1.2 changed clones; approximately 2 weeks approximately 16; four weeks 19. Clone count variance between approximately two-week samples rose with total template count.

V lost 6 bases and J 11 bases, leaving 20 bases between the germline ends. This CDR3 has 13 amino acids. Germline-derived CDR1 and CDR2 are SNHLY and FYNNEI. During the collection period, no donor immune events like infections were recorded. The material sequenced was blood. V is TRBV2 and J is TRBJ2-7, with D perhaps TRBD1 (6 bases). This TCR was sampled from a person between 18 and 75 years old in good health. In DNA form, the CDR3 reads TGTGCCAGCAGAGGTCAACAGGGTAGTAAAGAGTACTTC. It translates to CASRGQQGSKEYF.